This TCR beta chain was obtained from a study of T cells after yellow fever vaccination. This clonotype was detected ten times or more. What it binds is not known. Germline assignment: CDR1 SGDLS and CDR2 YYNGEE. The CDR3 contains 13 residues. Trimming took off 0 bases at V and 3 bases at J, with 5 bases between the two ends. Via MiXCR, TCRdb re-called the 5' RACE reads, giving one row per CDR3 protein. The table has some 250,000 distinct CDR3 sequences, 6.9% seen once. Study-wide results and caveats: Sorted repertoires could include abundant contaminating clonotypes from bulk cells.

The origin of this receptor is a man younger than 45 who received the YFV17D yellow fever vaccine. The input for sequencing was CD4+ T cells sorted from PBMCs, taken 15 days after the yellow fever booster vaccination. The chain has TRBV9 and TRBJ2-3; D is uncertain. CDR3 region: CASSVAGTDTQYF. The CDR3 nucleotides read TGTGCCAGCAGCGTAGCGGGTACAGATACGCAGTATTTT.